Listed here is a single TCR beta chain. Its antigen is not yet known. No clone much larger than this one lies a single base away; base qualities are absent. This sample was included in a study of CD8+ T cells in alopecia areata (dated by TCRdb to between 2017 and 2018). The study in broad terms: The treated patients took part in an open-label pilot trial in which moderate-to-severe alopecia areata was treated with oral tofacitinib at 5 to 10 mg twice daily. Tofacitinib was administered for 6 to 18 months, and 6 months of follow-up off drug were then conducted to assess delayed response and recurrence. The SALT score, which quantifies the percentage of affected scalp surface area, was used to measure disease severity in treated patients. The study used high-throughput TCRbeta sequencing to examine T cell clonal expansion in alopecia areata, in both the C3H/HeJ mouse model and human patients. On the human side, TCRbeta sequencing was run on scalp tissue and on sorted CD4+ and CD8+ peripheral blood T cells from healthy controls and from alopecia areata patients with either patchy or totalis/universalis disease. Biopsies were taken from tofacitinib-treated patients at baseline and at 4 and 24 weeks of treatment, and a later scalp biopsy was taken in several of the tofacitinib-treated patients. Scalp clonality was compared across normal scalp (n=4), patchy alopecia areata scalp (n=8), and alopecia totalis/universalis scalp (n=8). RNA was obtained with the PAXgene miRNA kit for fixed scalp, the miRNeasy kit for PBMCs, and the RNeasy kit for mouse skin. TCRbeta CDR3 regions were amplified by immunoSEQ multiplex PCR with 35 Vbeta forward and 13 Jbeta reverse primers.

Points the paper makes about the study in general: Compared with normal scalp, lesional scalp, particularly in alopecia totalis/universalis, had higher clonality and more expanded CD8+ clones, which suggests antigenic drive. Because the treated cohort was small and included a single nonresponder, larger studies are needed to assess links between baseline CD8+ expansion and response. Many expanded lesional clones persisted in scalp and blood during tofacitinib treatment, which may partly explain relapse after stopping treatment. Unlike mouse skin, where gammadelta T cells dominate, normal human skin contains resident alphabeta T cells that get sequenced too, which complicates analysis of the scalp TCR repertoire. With tofacitinib, both scalp clonality and the number of expanded CD8+ clones among the top 100 scalp clones went down significantly. Shared TCR sequences between patients were less evident than in mice, which may be partly attributable to HLA diversity in the patient population.

The library was made by the immunoSEQ multiplex PCR assay. RNA was extracted from all samples and reverse transcribed into cDNA as template for TCR sequencing. SuperScript III was used to make first-strand cDNA, primed with a 2:1 mix of oligo-dT and random hexamers. A synthetic immune receptor repertoire was used to assess amplification bias, and residual bias was removed computationally. For the original study's pipeline: Raw reads were preprocessed to remove errors, and CDR3 was defined according to IMGT conventions as the region from the conserved cysteine to phenylalanine. Clonality was computed by normalizing Shannon entropy by log2 of the number of productive unique TCRs and subtracting the result from 1. CD4 or CD8 identity of scalp clones was inferred by cross-referencing scalp TCRbeta sequences with sorted blood CD4 and CD8 repertoires. In its TCRdb copy, this immuneACCESS table keeps in-frame sequences only and misses some clones. Where compared with another copy, unresolved V genes explain less than half of these, and the others have no known cause. V and J calls and clone size are as listed in that table; D and trimming were resolved from the DNA. The sample table contains about 94,000 clones; only one count was recorded for about 71% of them. Of the sample, around 16% is held by the ten largest clones.

This specimen's treatment or condition label, interpreted: oral pan-JAK inhibitor, 5-10 mg twice daily. Lesional scalp punch biopsies and peripheral blood were obtained from alopecia areata patients. PBMCs were isolated by density centrifugation and stained for CD3, CD4 and CD8, and CD4+ and CD8+ T cells were sorted on a FACSAria. V loses 3 bases, J loses 1 base, and the germline ends lie 13 bases apart. Counted from cysteine to phenylalanine, this CDR3 has 15 amino acids. Of the read, only the CDR3 DNA is kept; its 45 bases are in frame from base 1. In the germline V gene, CDR1 corresponds to SGDLS and CDR2 to YYNGEE.

Sample: CD8+ T cells sorted from blood, taken at approximately week 45, from a patient treated with tofacitinib. This TCR was sampled from a human donor with alopecia areata. The chain uses TRBV9 and TRBJ1-2, and perhaps TRBD1 as D gene, on 5 matching bases. In nucleotides, the sequence is TGTGCCAGCAGCGACAACCTCCAGGGTAACTATGGCTACACCTTC. Translation gives CASSDNLQGNYGYTF.